This passage covers 3 T cell receptor beta chains from one sample sequenced in a study of blood T cell repertoires in COVID-19. Method: immunoSEQ multiplex PCR; TCRdb's copy keeps in-frame clones and lacks some. The sample carries roughly 380,000 clones, 89% recorded once. The sample comprised peripheral blood. The receptors shown here come from a woman aged 55 to 70 with COVID-19, enrolled during active disease.

V and J are TRBV15 and TRBJ1-2, with D unresolved. CDR1 and CDR2 (germline): LNHNV, YYDKDF (reference sequence). This CDR3 has 11 residues. V lost 5 bases and J 4 bases, leaving 5 bases between the germline ends. For the CDR3, the DNA is TGTGCCACCAGCCATTTCTATGGCTACACCTTC. Protein sequence: CATSHFYGYTF. The variable domain in full, completed from reference TRBV15 and TRBJ1-2, reads DAMVIQNPRYQVTQFGKPVTLSCSQTLNHNVMYWYQQKSSQAPKLLFHYYDKDFNNEADTPDNFQSRRPNTSFCFLDIRSPGLGDTAMYLCATSHFYGYTFGSGTRLTVV.

The V gene is TRBV2, the J gene TRBJ1-4; the D gene is possibly TRBD1 (5 bases). Trimming cost V 2 bases and J 5 bases, with 9 bases left between them. The germline V gene has CDR1 SNHLY and CDR2 FYNNEI. CDR3 length equals 14 residues. CDR3 bases: TGTGCCAGCAGTGAATTTAAGGGGAATGAAAAACTGTTTTTT. This gives the protein CASSEFKGNEKLFF.

This clone has more than one count but fewer than ten. V usage is TRBV3-1 (or the pseudogene TRBV3-2) and J usage is TRBJ1-5; perhaps TRBD1 as D (5 bases). The germline CDR1 and CDR2 sequences are LGHDT and YNNKEL (reference sequence). Trimming took off 0 bases at V and 6 bases at J, with 12 bases between the two ends. The CDR3 spans 15 residues. The CDR3 DNA follows: TGTGCCAGCAGCCAAGATTTGGGGGAGGGTCAGCCCCAGCATTTT. Its translation is CASSQDLGEGQPQHF.